The entry that follows covers one T cell receptor (beta chain) sequence. This sample is part of a study of technical replicates of blood from a few donors. This CDR3 contains 15 residues. Germline assignment: CDR1 SGHNT and CDR2 YYREEE (reference sequence). Trimming at V came to 5 bases and at J to 2 bases, leaving 6 bases not matched to a gene. TCRdb's copy holds only in-frame clones and misses some; the assay was immunoSEQ multiplex PCR. The sample has about 88,000 clones; under 95% are singletons. This TCR came from a human donor in good health. The chain carries TRBV5-4 and TRBJ2-3, with 9 positions matching TRBD2. The sequenced sample was T cells isolated from PBMCs. CDR3 in DNA: TGTGCCAGCAGAAGTGGCGGGGGGGCCACAGATACGCAGTATTTT. Protein product: CASRSGGGATDTQYF.